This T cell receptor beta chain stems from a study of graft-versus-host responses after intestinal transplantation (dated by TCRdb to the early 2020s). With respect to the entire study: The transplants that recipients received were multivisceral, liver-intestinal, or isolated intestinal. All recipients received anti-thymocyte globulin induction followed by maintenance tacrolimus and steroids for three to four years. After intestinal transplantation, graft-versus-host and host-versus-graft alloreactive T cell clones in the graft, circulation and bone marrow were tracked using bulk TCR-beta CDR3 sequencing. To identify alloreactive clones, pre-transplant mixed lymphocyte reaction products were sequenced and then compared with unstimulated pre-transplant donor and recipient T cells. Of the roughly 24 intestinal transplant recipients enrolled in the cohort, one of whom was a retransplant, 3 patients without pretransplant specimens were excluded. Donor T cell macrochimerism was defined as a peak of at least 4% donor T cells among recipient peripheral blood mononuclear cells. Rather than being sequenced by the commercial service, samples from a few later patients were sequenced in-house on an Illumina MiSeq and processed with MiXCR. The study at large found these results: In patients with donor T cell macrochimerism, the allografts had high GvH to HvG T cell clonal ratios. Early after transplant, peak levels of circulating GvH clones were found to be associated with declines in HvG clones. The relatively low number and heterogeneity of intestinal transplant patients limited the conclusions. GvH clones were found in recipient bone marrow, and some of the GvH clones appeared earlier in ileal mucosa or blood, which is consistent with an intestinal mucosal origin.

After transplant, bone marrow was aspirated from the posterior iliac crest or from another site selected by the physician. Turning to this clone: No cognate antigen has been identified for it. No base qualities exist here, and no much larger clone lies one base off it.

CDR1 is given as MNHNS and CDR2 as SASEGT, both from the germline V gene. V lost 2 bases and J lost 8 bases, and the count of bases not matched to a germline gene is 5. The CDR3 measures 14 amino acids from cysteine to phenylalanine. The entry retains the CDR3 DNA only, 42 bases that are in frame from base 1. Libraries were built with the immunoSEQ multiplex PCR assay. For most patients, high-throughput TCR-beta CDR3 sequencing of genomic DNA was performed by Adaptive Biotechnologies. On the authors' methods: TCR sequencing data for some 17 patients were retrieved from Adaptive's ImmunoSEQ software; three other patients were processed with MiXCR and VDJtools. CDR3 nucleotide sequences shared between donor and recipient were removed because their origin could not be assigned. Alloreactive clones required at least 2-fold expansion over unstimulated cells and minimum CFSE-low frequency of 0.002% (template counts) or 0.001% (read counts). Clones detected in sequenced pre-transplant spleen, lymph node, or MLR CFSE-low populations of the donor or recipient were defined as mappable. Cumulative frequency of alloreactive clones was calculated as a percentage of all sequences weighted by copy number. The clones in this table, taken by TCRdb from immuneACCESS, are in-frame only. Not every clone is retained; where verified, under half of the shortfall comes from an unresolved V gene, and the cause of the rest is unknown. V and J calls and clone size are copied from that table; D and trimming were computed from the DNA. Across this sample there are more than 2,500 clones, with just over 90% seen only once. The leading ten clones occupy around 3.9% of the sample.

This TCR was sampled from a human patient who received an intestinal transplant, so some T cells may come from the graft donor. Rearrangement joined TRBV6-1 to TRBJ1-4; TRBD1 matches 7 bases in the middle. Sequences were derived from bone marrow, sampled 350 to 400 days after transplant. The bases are TGTGCCAGCAGTGAATTGACAGGGTGGGAAAAACTGTTTTTT. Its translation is CASSELTGWEKLFF.